The sequence of this TCR beta chain was determined in a study of radiotherapy plus CTLA-4 blockade in lung cancer (dated by TCRdb to the late 2010s). At the level of the whole study: Among the enrolled patients, about 19% had an objective response, and approximately 33% reached disease control. Results and caveats for the whole study, not just this receptor: After treatment with radiotherapy and ipilimumab, TCR clones that came from tumors expanded in the peripheral blood. Increased serum interferon-beta after radiation, together with early dynamic changes in blood T cell clones, were reported to be the strongest predictors of response.

The study tested focal radiation therapy combined with CTLA-4 blockade (ipilimumab) in patients with chemo-refractory metastatic non-small-cell lung cancer. The germline V gene specifies SNHLY as CDR1 and FYNNEI as CDR2. Trimming takes 2 bases from V and 0 bases from J, and the germline ends sit 11 bases apart. The CDR3 starts with the cysteine, ends with the phenylalanine, and has 16 residues. Only the CDR3 region is kept as DNA, spanning 48 bases read in frame from base 1. Details on this clone: Its target antigen remains unknown. Qualities for individual bases were not recorded, and no much larger clone is one base off.

The library came from the immunoSEQ multiplex PCR assay. This immuneACCESS table, as held by TCRdb, lists in-frame sequences with V and J called but not all clones. Of the missing ones, under half trace to an unresolved V gene in checked studies; the others have no known cause. The sample table lists fewer than 100,000 clones, more than 80% of them with a count of one. The ten largest clones add up to about 0.79% of the sample. The specimen was peripheral blood, collected from a patient treated with radiotherapy plus ipilimumab. The sequence was obtained from a human donor with non-small cell lung cancer who had stable disease on radiotherapy plus ipilimumab. The chain employs TRBV2 and TRBJ1-3; 5 matching bases give a weak D call of TRBD1. The CDR3 region: CASSERDRISGNTIYF. The DNA reads as follows: TGTGCCAGCAGTGAAAGGGACCGGATCTCTGGAAACACCATATATTTT.